This passage covers 18 T cell receptor beta chains from one sample sequenced in a study of T cell repertoires in cytomegalovirus infection. TCRdb reprocessed the reads with MiXCR, giving one entry per CDR3 protein. The profile shows a few hundred thousand distinct CDR3 sequences, 9% to 9.5% of them singletons. Material for sequencing was PBMCs. Receptors were obtained from a human donor in good health (CMV status not recorded). Some clones in this sample may be carry-over from other donors' samples.

The table lists this clonotype with many counts. The V call is TRBV6-6, the J call TRBJ1-6; D is possibly TRBD1 (5 bases). The CDR3 is 13 amino acids. Germline CDR1 MNHNY, CDR2 SVGAGI (reference sequence). Between the trimmed V and J ends, which lost 10 bases and 8 bases, there was a span of 15 bases. The CDR3 protein is CATQTVGDSPLHF. As DNA, the CDR3 is TGTGCCACCCAGACAGTCGGGGATTCACCCCTCCACTTT.

This clonotype came up many times. The rearrangement joins TRBV11-3 to TRBJ2-1; 7 bases line up with TRBD1. The CDR3 runs 14 residues. J was trimmed by 2 bases and V by 2 bases; bases with no gene match: 0. The V gene's germline CDR1 is SGHNT and CDR2 YENEEA. The CDR3 here is CASSLQGAYNEQFF. DNA for the CDR3: TGTGCCAGCAGCTTACAGGGGGCCTACAATGAGCAGTTCTTC. Full variable domain (outside the CDR3, taken from reference TRBV11-3 and TRBJ2-1): EAGVVQSPRYKIIEKKQPVAFWCNPISGHNTLYWYLQNLGQGPELLIRYENEEAVDDSQLPKDRFSAERLKGVDSTLKIQPAELGDSAVYLCASSLQGAYNEQFFGPGTRLTVL.

This clonotype has more than one count but fewer than ten. This chain joins TRBV12-3 or TRBV12-4 and TRBJ1-2; D ambiguous. The ends were cut back, 1 base at V and 6 bases at J, with 3 bases in the middle. This CDR3 is 11 amino acids long. This CDR3 reads CASSLGNGYTF. CDR3 DNA sequence: TGTGCCAGCAGTTTAGGGAATGGCTACACCTTC.

This clonotype occurred many times. V gene TRBV7-2 combines with J gene TRBJ2-3; 10 positions match TRBD2. The CDR3 consists of 17 residues. In germline, CDR1 is SGHTA, CDR2 FQGNSA. The V segment lost 5 bases and the J segment 4 bases; nucleotides outside the gene matches: 12. CDR3 sequence: CASSRSGTSAFADTQYF. The DNA of the CDR3 is TGTGCCAGCAGCCGCTCCGGGACTAGCGCTTTCGCAGATACGCAGTATTTT.

J is TRBJ1-1 and V is TRBV20-1; D remains unclear. V was shortened by 1 base and J by 8 bases, with 17 bases between the two germline ends. The CDR3 is made up of 14 amino acids. The germline gives CDR1 DFQATT, CDR2 SNEGSKA (reference sequence). CDR3 bases: TGCAGTGCTAGAGTTGTGGGCGGTGGGTCCGAAGCTTTCTTT. This gives the protein CSARVVGGGSEAFF.

This clonotype was observed many times. The chain couples TRBV7-2 to TRBJ2-5, with D possibly matching TRBD1 (6 bases). The ends were cut back, 5 bases at V and 5 bases at J, with 15 bases in the middle. This CDR3 has 14 amino acids. In germline, CDR1 is SGHTA, CDR2 FQGNSA. The CDR3 loop is CASSPLGGRETQYF. The DNA of the CDR3 is TGTGCCAGCAGCCCACTTGGGGGCCGGGAGACCCAGTACTTC.

This clonotype occurred a few times. V is TRBV20-1 and J is TRBJ2-7, with D unresolved. CDR1 is DFQATT, CDR2 SNEGSKA, per germline (reference sequence). CDR3 length: 13 amino acids. The V gene lost 6 bases and the J gene lost 3 bases, with 15 bases spanning the gap. The CDR3 nucleotides are TGCAGTGCACCCAAAGATAATCTCTACGAGCAGTACTTC. This codes for CSAPKDNLYEQYF.

In its sample, this clonotype was seen a few times. This chain connects TRBV4-3 to TRBJ2-1, with D possibly TRBD2 on 6 matching bases. Trimming stripped 0 bases from V and 7 bases from J, with 7 bases between. CDR3 length: 13 residues. The germline gives CDR1 LGHNA, CDR2 YSLEER. The CDR3 region is CASSQEEGNEQFF. The CDR3 nucleotides are TGCGCCAGCAGCCAAGAGGAGGGGAATGAGCAGTTCTTC.

The CDR3 loop reads CASSDIMEDEQFF. The CDR3 region has the DNA TGTGCCAGTAGTGACATCATGGAGGATGAGCAGTTCTTC. The genes are TRBV19 and TRBJ2-1; D perhaps matches TRBD2 (5 bases). The CDR3 runs to 13 residues. Trimming shortened V by 5 bases and J by 8 bases, and 13 bases separated the two germline ends. Germline lookup yields CDR1 LNHDA and CDR2 SQIVND (reference sequence).

Many counts were recorded for this clonotype. The CDR3 DNA reads TGTGCCAGCTCACCGGGGACAGCTCAAGAGACCCAGTACTTC. This encodes CASSPGTAQETQYF. The J gene is TRBJ2-5, the V gene TRBV18, with TRBD1 matching 7 bases. The CDR3 length is 14 residues. Germline V gene sequence: CDR1 KGHSH, CDR2 LQKENI. Unmatched junction bases numbered 3, after V lost 3 bases and J lost 2 bases. Variable domain in full (rest from reference TRBV18 and TRBJ2-5): NAGVMQNPRHLVRRRGQEARLRCSPMKGHSHVYWYRQLPEEGLKFMVYLQKENIIDESGMPKERFSAEFPKEGPSILRIQQVVRGDSAAYFCASSPGTAQETQYFGPGTRLLVL.

The rearrangement uses TRBV20-1 and TRBJ1-1; TRBD1 might be the D (6 bases). Trimming cost V 7 bases and J 0 bases, with 12 bases left between them. CDR3 length equals 13 residues. CDR1 is DFQATT, CDR2 SNEGSKA, per germline (reference sequence). CDR3 sequence reads: CSVTDRMNTEAFF. The CDR3, as DNA: TGCAGTGTTACGGACAGAATGAACACTGAAGCTTTCTTT.

The chain joins TRBV6-6 to TRBJ2-7, with TRBD2 matching over 11 bases. Germline V gene sequence: CDR1 MNHNY, CDR2 SVGAGI (reference sequence). The CDR3 contains 15 residues. Losses at the gene ends were 5 bases for V and 2 bases for J; bases not matched to a gene: 5. CDR3 amino acids: CASSTTSGGTYEQYF. CDR3 in DNA: TGTGCCAGCAGTACCACTAGCGGGGGTACCTACGAGCAGTACTTC.

V is TRBV5-6 and J is TRBJ2-1; TRBD2 aligns across 14 bases. V gave up 3 bases and J gave up 2 bases; unmatched junction bases: 10. Per germline, CDR1 SGHDT and CDR2 YYEEEE. CDR3 length: 19 residues. The CDR3 region has the DNA TGTGCCAGCAGCTACATGACTAGCGGGAGGGCCGGGGCCTACAATGAGCAGTTCTTC. Translating gives CASSYMTSGRAGAYNEQFF.

This clonotype was observed at least ten times. The rearrangement uses TRBV28 and TRBJ2-7; TRBD1 aligns across 9 bases. V lost 10 bases to trimming and J lost 2 bases; unmatched junction nucleotides: 15. The CDR3 is 16 amino acids. Germline CDR1 and CDR2: MDHEN and SYDVKM. The chain's CDR3 is CATQSLVGTGTYEQYF. The CDR3, as DNA: TGTGCCACCCAATCACTGGTCGGGACAGGGACCTACGAGCAGTACTTC.

The chain is built from TRBV4-3 and TRBJ2-3; 7 bases are a match to TRBD2. Germline assignment: CDR1 LGHNA and CDR2 YSLEER. J lost 8 bases, V lost 2 bases, and 4 bases had no gene match. The CDR3 runs 13 residues. The CDR3 here is CASSQPPSGTQYF. CDR3 nucleotide sequence: TGCGCCAGCAGCCAACCCCCTAGCGGTACGCAGTATTTT.

The table lists this clonotype with a few counts. This chain uses TRBV20-1 with TRBJ1-2; 11 nucleotides align to TRBD1. In germline, CDR1 is DFQATT, CDR2 SNEGSKA (reference sequence). Losses at the gene ends were 5 bases for V and 4 bases for J; bases not matched to a gene: 18. The CDR3 runs to 18 residues. CDR3 in amino acids: CSAPGSGTGGRNGYGYTF. The DNA of the CDR3 is TGCAGTGCTCCAGGTTCCGGGACAGGGGGGCGAAATGGCTATGGCTACACCTTC.

In its sample, this clonotype was seen a few times. This chain connects TRBV20-1 to TRBJ1-5; possibly TRBD1 for D (6 bases). Trimming took 3 bases from V and 0 from J, leaving 9 bases between them. Per the germline V gene, CDR1 is DFQATT and CDR2 is SNEGSKA (reference sequence). This CDR3 is 14 amino acids long. The CDR3 here is CSARDSYSNQPQHF. The CDR3 DNA reads as TGCAGTGCTAGGGACAGCTATAGCAATCAGCCCCAGCATTTT.

This clonotype was recorded a few times. This chain connects TRBV10-1 to TRBJ2-2; no definite D call. V lost 0 bases and J 4 bases, leaving 3 bases between the germline ends. The germline CDR1 and CDR2 sequences are WNHNN and SYGVQD (reference sequence). This CDR3 is 13 amino acids long. The CDR3: CASSESVTGELFF. CDR3 in DNA: TGCGCCAGCAGTGAGTCCGTCACCGGGGAGCTGTTTTTT.